What follows are 6 T cell receptor beta chains derived from one specimen sequenced in a study of T cell repertoires in cytomegalovirus infection. TCRdb analysed the reads with MiXCR anew, one entry per CDR3 protein. The data hold 200,000 to 250,000 distinct CDR3 sequences, with around 6.6% observed a single time. The sample comprised PBMCs. These receptors were taken from a human donor in good health (CMV status not recorded). Some clones in this sample may be carry-over from other donors' samples.

The chain uses TRBV28 and TRBJ1-2; TRBD1 matches 9 bases. Germline trimming cut 4 bases from V and 5 bases from J; bases unmatched to any gene: 14. Germline V gene lookup returns CDR1 MDHEN and CDR2 SYDVKM. CDR3 length: 17 residues. For the CDR3, the DNA is TGTGCCAGCAGTTCCGAGGGACGACAGGGGGATCGGTATGGCTACACCTTC. As protein: CASSSEGRQGDRYGYTF.

The chain uses TRBV30 and TRBJ2-2; perhaps TRBD2 as D (6 bases). This CDR3 spans 15 amino acids. CDR1 and CDR2 (germline): GTSNPN, SVGIG (reference sequence). The ends were cut back, 4 bases at V and 9 bases at J, with 21 bases in the middle. The CDR3 region has the DNA TGTGCCTGGAATCCCCTCGCGGGGACGGCCCGGGAGCTGTTTTTT. Its translation: CAWNPLAGTARELFF.

This clonotype was recorded at least ten times. The genes are TRBV6-5 and TRBJ2-2, with 8 bases identical to TRBD1. Germline CDR1 reads MNHEY; CDR2 reads SVGAGI. The CDR3 loop spans 14 amino acids. Trimming cost V 7 bases and J 6 bases; bases outside gene matches: 7. The CDR3 bases are TGTGCCAGCAACGCAGGGGGCGGTCCCGGGGAGCTGTTTTTT. This codes for CASNAGGGPGELFF.

In this sample, this clonotype turned up many times. The rearrangement uses TRBV12-3 or TRBV12-4 and TRBJ2-5, with a weak D call TRBD1 (6 bases). The CDR3 covers 15 residues. The germline V and J ends were trimmed by 7 bases and 2 bases, with 17 bases remaining between them. CDR3 in DNA: TGTGCCAGCACCGTCTCCGGGACACCGCAAGAGACCCAGTACTTC. It specifies CASTVSGTPQETQYF.

There are many counts of this clonotype. The genes are TRBV2 and TRBJ1-2, with TRBD1 matching 7 bases. Germline CDR1 reads SNHLY; CDR2 reads FYNNEI. The V segment lost 6 bases and the J segment 5 bases; nucleotides outside the gene matches: 12. The CDR3 is 15 residues long. The CDR3 bases are TGTGCCAGCAGGCTTACCGGGACAGAGTCTTATGGCTACACCTTC. This codes for CASRLTGTESYGYTF.

This clonotype appeared many times. The rearrangement joins TRBV30 to TRBJ2-7; D is unresolved. The CDR3 is 11 amino acids. Between the trimmed V and J ends, which lost 2 bases and 6 bases, there was a span of 8 bases. The germline V gene has CDR1 GTSNPN and CDR2 SVGIG (reference sequence). DNA for the CDR3: TGTGCCTGGAGTTCGGTCTCCGAGCAGTACTTC. Protein sequence: CAWSSVSEQYF.